A selection of T cell receptor beta chains follows, all from one sample in a study of T cells in Graves' hyperthyroidism and ophthalmopathy. MiXCR, applied by TCRdb to the multiplex PCR reads, yields one record per CDR3 protein. The data contain roughly 500,000 distinct CDR3 sequences, about 20% of them singletons. Sequencing used blood. Source of these receptors: a woman between 70 and 85 years old with Graves' ophthalmopathy. Both conserved end residues are part of each CDR3. The order of the fields is D gene, CDR3 length, V gene, J gene, clone size, CDR3 DNA, CDR3 protein. D genes are given only for firm matches. Clone size is given for some rows only: seen once, a few or many times, or a class if the clone is expanded.

d_gene: .; len: 13; v_gene: TRBV7-2; j_gene: TRBJ1-1; abundance: many; CDR3nt: TGTGCCAGCAGCTTATATCCAGCTACTGAAGCTTTCTTT; CDR3aa: CASSLYPATEAFF
d_gene: TRBD2; len: 17; v_gene: TRBV10-3; j_gene: TRBJ2-7; abundance: few; CDR3nt: TGTGCCATCAGGGAATCCGGGACTAGCGGGAGGTTCCACGAGCAGTACTTC; CDR3aa: CAIRESGTSGRFHEQYF
d_gene: .; len: 18; v_gene: TRBV7-3; j_gene: TRBJ1-1; abundance: few; CDR3nt: TGTGCCAGCAGCCTCCGAACAGGGACCGGTAAAATGAACACTGAAGCTTTCTTT; CDR3aa: CASSLRTGTGKMNTEAFF
d_gene: .; len: 14; v_gene: TRBV24-1; j_gene: TRBJ1-2; abundance: .; CDR3nt: TGTGCCACCAGTGACGGGGTTGGTGGCTATGGCTACACCTTC; CDR3aa: CATSDGVGGYGYTF
d_gene: TRBD1; len: 15; v_gene: TRBV7-3; j_gene: TRBJ2-3; abundance: .; CDR3nt: TGTGCCAGCAGCTTATCGACAGGGTTCACAGATACGCAGTATTTT; CDR3aa: CASSLSTGFTDTQYF
d_gene: .; len: 14; v_gene: TRBV6-5; j_gene: TRBJ1-1; abundance: many; CDR3nt: TGTGCCAGCAGTTACTCCGGGACCTCCACTGAAGCTTTCTTT; CDR3aa: CASSYSGTSTEAFF
d_gene: .; len: 13; v_gene: TRBV19; j_gene: TRBJ2-5; abundance: many; CDR3nt: TGTGCCAGTAGTATTTTTGGGGATGGGACCCAGTACTTC; CDR3aa: CASSIFGDGTQYF
d_gene: .; len: 14; v_gene: TRBV12-3/TRBV12-4; j_gene: TRBJ1-4; abundance: .; CDR3nt: TGTGCCAGCACTTCGGGGGGATATAATGAAAAACTGTTTTTT; CDR3aa: CASTSGGYNEKLFF
d_gene: TRBD2; len: 14; v_gene: TRBV2; j_gene: TRBJ2-7; abundance: few; CDR3nt: TGTGCCAGCAGGGAGGGACTAGCGGGAGCTGTGAAGTACTTC; CDR3aa: CASREGLAGAVKYF
d_gene: .; len: 14; v_gene: TRBV27; j_gene: TRBJ2-3; abundance: many; CDR3nt: TGTGCCAGCAGTCGCAGGGGTAGCACAGATACGCAGTATTTT; CDR3aa: CASSRRGSTDTQYF
d_gene: .; len: 15; v_gene: TRBV4-3; j_gene: TRBJ1-2; abundance: .; CDR3nt: TGCGCCAGCAGCCAAGAGGAGGGGTTAGTTTGGGGCTACACCTTC; CDR3aa: CASSQEEGLVWGYTF
d_gene: .; len: 14; v_gene: TRBV20-1; j_gene: TRBJ2-1; abundance: few; CDR3nt: TGCAGTGCTTATGGGACGGCCTCCGATAATGAGCAGTTCTTC; CDR3aa: CSAYGTASDNEQFF
d_gene: TRBD1; len: 16; v_gene: TRBV9; j_gene: TRBJ1-1; abundance: .; CDR3nt: TGTGCCAGCAGCACAGGGGTCCAGGGGGCTTTCACTGAAGCTTTCTTT; CDR3aa: CASSTGVQGAFTEAFF
d_gene: TRBD2; len: 13; v_gene: TRBV3-1; j_gene: TRBJ2-3; abundance: many; CDR3nt: TGTGCCAGCAGCCGGACTAGATCCGATACGCAGTATTTT; CDR3aa: CASSRTRSDTQYF
d_gene: TRBD1; len: 15; v_gene: TRBV19; j_gene: TRBJ1-1; abundance: .; CDR3nt: TGTGCCAGTAGTTCCAGGACAGGGGGTACCACTGAAGCTTTCTTT; CDR3aa: CASSSRTGGTTEAFF
d_gene: TRBD1; len: 15; v_gene: TRBV12-3/TRBV12-4; j_gene: TRBJ2-1; abundance: many; CDR3nt: TGTGCCAGCAGTTTAAGTAGGGGGCCTTACAATGAGCAGTTCTTC; CDR3aa: CASSLSRGPYNEQFF
d_gene: .; len: 10; v_gene: TRBV30; j_gene: TRBJ1-1; abundance: few; CDR3nt: TGTGCCTTCGAGGGGGGGCGAACTTTCTTT; CDR3aa: CAFEGGRTFF
d_gene: TRBD1; len: 16; v_gene: TRBV6-5; j_gene: TRBJ2-7; abundance: .; CDR3nt: TGTGCCAGCAGTTACTCGACGGGACAGAGCTCCTACGAGCAGTACTTC; CDR3aa: CASSYSTGQSSYEQYF
d_gene: .; len: 13; v_gene: TRBV30; j_gene: TRBJ2-7; abundance: .; CDR3nt: TGTGCCTGGAGTGTAGCGCTCTCCTACGAGCAGTACTTC; CDR3aa: CAWSVALSYEQYF
d_gene: TRBD2; len: 15; v_gene: TRBV25-1; j_gene: TRBJ2-1; abundance: .; CDR3nt: TGTGCCAGCAGTAGAGTGAGCGGGACCTACAATGAGCAGTTCTTC; CDR3aa: CASSRVSGTYNEQFF
d_gene: .; len: 13; v_gene: TRBV28; j_gene: TRBJ2-1; abundance: many; CDR3nt: TGTGCCACAGCGGGCGTAAACTACAATGAGCAGTTCTTC; CDR3aa: CATAGVNYNEQFF
d_gene: TRBD2; len: 15; v_gene: TRBV5-5; j_gene: TRBJ2-3; abundance: .; CDR3nt: TGTGCCAGCAGCTTGGTACGGGAGGTCACAGATACGCAGTATTTT; CDR3aa: CASSLVREVTDTQYF
d_gene: .; len: 14; v_gene: TRBV12-3/TRBV12-4; j_gene: TRBJ2-1; abundance: many; CDR3nt: TGTGCCAGCAGTCCAGGGTATGAGAGGAATGAGCAGTTCTTC; CDR3aa: CASSPGYERNEQFF
d_gene: .; len: 15; v_gene: TRBV28; j_gene: TRBJ1-3; abundance: .; CDR3nt: TGTGCCAGCAGTTTAATTTCTGGGCTCGGAAACACCATATATTTT; CDR3aa: CASSLISGLGNTIYF
d_gene: TRBD1; len: 15; v_gene: TRBV18; j_gene: TRBJ2-7; abundance: .; CDR3nt: TGTGCCAGCCCACCATCGGGACAGGGGACCTACGAGCAGTACTTC; CDR3aa: CASPPSGQGTYEQYF
d_gene: .; len: 14; v_gene: TRBV11-2; j_gene: TRBJ1-1; abundance: few; CDR3nt: TGTGCCAGCAGCCCCCTTCGGGGACGAAGCGAAGCTTTCTTT; CDR3aa: CASSPLRGRSEAFF
d_gene: .; len: 14; v_gene: TRBV18; j_gene: TRBJ1-5; abundance: few; CDR3nt: TGTGCCAGCACCACCGGTTCAGGTCGTCAGCCCCAGCATTTT; CDR3aa: CASTTGSGRQPQHF
d_gene: .; len: 14; v_gene: TRBV19; j_gene: TRBJ2-3; abundance: .; CDR3nt: TGTGCCAGTAGTCCCCAGGACGGGGCGGATACGCAGTATTTT; CDR3aa: CASSPQDGADTQYF